Presented here are 6 T cell receptor beta chains from one specimen sequenced in a study of CD8 T cells in ankylosing spondylitis. For these receptors, no antigen is known. One entry per CDR3 protein results from TCRdb running MiXCR on the 5' RACE reads. This table has over 400,000 distinct CDR3 sequences, 25% to 30% appearing once. Study results and caveats: Ankylosing spondylitis blood seemed to carry a telltale TCR beta motif made of fewer than 10 highly homologous variants.

Sequenced input: blood, either unsorted or a sorted T cell fraction (not recorded which). Receptors originate from a male donor with ankylosing spondylitis.

The CDR3 DNA is TGCAGTGCTATTAGGGGGCTAACGGACAGGGTAGAAGAGACCCAGTACTTC. Its translation: CSAIRGLTDRVEETQYF. The chain uses TRBV20-1 and TRBJ2-5, with TRBD1 matching over 8 bases. Trimming at V came to 4 bases and at J to 3 bases, leaving 16 bases not matched to a gene. CDR3 size: 17 residues. Germline CDR1 and CDR2: DFQATT and SNEGSKA (reference sequence).

This clonotype has just a few counts. The chain recombines TRBV6-2 or TRBV6-3 with TRBJ2-1; possible D gene TRBD2, 6 bases. CDR3 length: 13 amino acids. Per the germline V gene, CDR1 is MNHEY and CDR2 is SVGEGT. Trimming pared 2 bases from V and 7 bases from J, leaving 9 bases between. CDR3 loop: CASSYVAENEQFF. DNA for the CDR3: TGTGCCAGCAGTTACGTAGCGGAGAATGAGCAGTTCTTC.

This rearrangement joins TRBV15 to TRBJ1-1; D is uncertain. The germline CDR1 and CDR2 sequences are LNHNV and YYDKDF (reference sequence). The V gene lost 1 base and the J gene lost 0 bases, with 9 bases spanning the gap. The CDR3 consists of 15 residues. CDR3 in amino acids: CATSRGRIMNTEAFF. DNA for the CDR3: TGTGCCACCAGCAGAGGCCGGATCATGAACACTGAAGCTTTCTTT.

There are a few counts of this clonotype. The gene calls are TRBV2 and TRBJ2-2; D uncertain. V shed 7 bases and J shed 1 base, with 13 bases lying between them. This CDR3 contains 15 residues. Germline CDR1 and CDR2: SNHLY and FYNNEI. The CDR3 is CASNLAEWNTGELFF. The CDR3 DNA reads TGTGCCAGCAATTTGGCGGAATGGAACACCGGGGAGCTGTTTTTT. Full variable domain (outside the CDR3, taken from reference TRBV2 and TRBJ2-2): EPEVTQTPSHQVTQMGQEVILRCVPISNHLYFYWYRQILGQKVEFLVSFYNNEISEKSEIFDDQFSVERPDGSNFTLKIRSTKLEDSAMYFCASNLAEWNTGELFFGEGSRLTVL.

The rearrangement uses TRBV29-1 and TRBJ2-5; possible D gene TRBD2, 7 bases. The CDR3 extends over 12 amino acids. Germline CDR1 reads SQVTM; CDR2 reads ANQGSEA. The V end was cut by 7 bases, the J end by 3 bases, with 12 bases between. The CDR3 spells CSAGGGEETQYF. CDR3 in DNA: TGCAGCGCCGGAGGGGGGGAAGAGACCCAGTACTTC.

The V call is TRBV12-3 or TRBV12-4, the J call TRBJ2-5; 9 positions match TRBD2. The CDR3 spans 15 residues. Losses at the gene ends were 4 bases for V and 4 bases for J; bases not matched to a gene: 7. The CDR3 DNA is TGTGCCAGCAGTTCCGGTCCACTAGCGGGAGAGACCCAGTACTTC. This codes for CASSSGPLAGETQYF.